This passage covers 7 T cell receptor beta chains from one sample sequenced in a study of T cells in Graves' hyperthyroidism and ophthalmopathy. RNA transcripts served as the template for amplifying TCR beta CDR3 regions. First-round RT-PCR with HTBI primers amplified the TCR CDR3 region. TCRdb called the multiplex PCR reads again in MiXCR, with one record for every CDR3 protein. The sample has 550,000 to 850,000 distinct CDR3 sequences; approximately 18% are singletons. Sequencing input: blood. The source is a woman between 50 and 59 years old with Graves' hyperthyroidism that later progressed to Graves' ophthalmopathy.

This clonotype was seen more than once but under ten times. The chain recombines TRBV5-1 with TRBJ2-1, with no clear D. CDR1 and CDR2 from the germline V gene are SGHRS and YFSETQ. Between the trimmed V and J ends, which lost 3 bases and 9 bases, there was a span of 13 bases. The CDR3 runs 13 residues. The CDR3 DNA sequence: TGCGCCAGCAGCTCCGGGCCCGGTGGTGAGCAGTTCTTC. It yields the protein CASSSGPGGEQFF.

At least ten counts were recorded for this clonotype. CDR3 amino acids: CASSTRTSGGYEQYF. For the CDR3, the DNA is TGTGCCAGCAGCACCCGGACTAGCGGGGGTTACGAGCAGTACTTC. The chain carries TRBV11-2 and TRBJ2-7, with 13 bases matching TRBD2. The CDR3 spans 15 residues. The ends lost 5 bases at V and 4 bases at J; junction bases unmatched: 5. Germline-derived CDR1 and CDR2 are SGHAT and FQNNGV. Filled out from reference TRBV11-2 and TRBJ2-7, the complete variable domain reads EAGVAQSPRYKIIEKRQSVAFWCNPISGHATLYWYQQILGQGPKLLIQFQNNGVVDDSQLPKDRFSAERLKGVDSTLKIQPAKLEDSAVYLCASSTRTSGGYEQYFGPGTRLTVT.

The genes are TRBV7-6 and TRBJ1-2; unclear D gene. Trimming stripped 4 bases from V and 2 bases from J, with 17 bases between. CDR1 and CDR2 (germline): SGHVS, FNYEAQ. CDR3 length equals 16 residues. Here the CDR3 reads CASSSLFGRLNYGYTF. In DNA form, the CDR3 reads TGTGCCAGCAGCTCCCTATTTGGGAGATTAAACTATGGCTACACCTTC.

This clonotype was recorded many times. The chain combines TRBV12-3 or TRBV12-4 with TRBJ2-1, with TRBD2 as a possible D gene (6 bases). The CDR3 has 10 amino acids. Between the trimmed V and J ends, which lost 6 bases and 10 bases, there was a span of 7 bases. The DNA for the CDR3 is TGTGCCAGCAGCGCGGGGGAGCAGTTCTTC. Translating it yields CASSAGEQFF.

Many counts were recorded for this clonotype. The chain uses TRBV4-2 and TRBJ1-2, with TRBD1 identical over 8 bases. The J segment lost 5 bases and the V segment lost 3 bases, leaving 5 bases of the junction unmatched. Germline V lookup: CDR1 LGHNA, CDR2 YNFKEQ. The CDR3 runs to 14 residues. CDR3 loop: CASSQGRQGYGYTF. Written as DNA, the CDR3 is TGTGCCAGCAGCCAGGGGCGACAGGGGTATGGCTACACCTTC.

Points on this clonotype: Mismatch with germline at one junction end may stem from a read error. The chain uses TRBV10-2 and TRBJ2-2, with a weak D call TRBD2 (7 bases). CDR3 length: 16 amino acids. Germline V gene sequence: CDR1 WSHSY, CDR2 SAAADI. The CDR3 DNA is TGCGCCGGCAGTGATGTTGTGGGGGGGCTGACCGGGGAGCTGTTTTTT. This translates into CAGSDVVGGLTGELFF.

This clonotype has at least ten counts. The V call is TRBV5-1, the J call TRBJ2-3, with 8 bases that match TRBD1. CDR3 length: 14 residues. CDR1 SGHRS and CDR2 YFSETQ come from the germline V gene. The V gene end was trimmed by 4 bases and the J gene end by 5 bases; junction bases not matched to a gene: 6. The DNA for the CDR3 is TGCGCCAGCAGCGGGGGACAGGTAGGAGATACGCAGTATTTT. It yields the protein CASSGGQVGDTQYF.